Below are 6 T cell receptor beta chains sequenced from a single sample in a study of CD8 T cells in ankylosing spondylitis. TCRdb reprocessed the 5' RACE reads with MiXCR, giving one entry per CDR3 protein. This table holds around 90,000 distinct CDR3 sequences, more than 25% found once. Sequenced input: blood, either unsorted or a sorted T cell fraction (not recorded which). The receptors come from a male donor with ankylosing spondylitis or in good health (not recorded which).

CDR3: CASSLQSGRGGTDTQYF. CDR3 DNA sequence: TGTGCCAGCAGCTTACAGAGCGGGAGAGGAGGCACAGATACGCAGTATTTT. The J gene is TRBJ2-3, the V gene TRBV7-6; 8 positions agree with TRBD2. Trimming removed 2 bases from V and 1 base from J; junction bases left unmatched: 8. CDR3 length: 17 residues. Germline V gene data show CDR1 as SGHVS and CDR2 as FNYEAQ.

In this sample, this clonotype turned up a few times. The gene calls are TRBV7-3 and TRBJ2-1; D is unclear. This CDR3 spans 13 amino acids. The V and J ends lost 5 bases and 6 bases respectively, with 11 bases between them. Germline V gene sequence: CDR1 SGHTA, CDR2 FQGTGA. The CDR3 loop reads CASSHPGINEQFF. In nucleotides, the CDR3 is TGTGCCAGCAGCCACCCCGGTATCAATGAGCAGTTCTTC.

This clonotype was detected once. The V gene is TRBV15, the J gene TRBJ1-1; D gene uncertain. The CDR3 sequence is 12 residues long. Trimming pared 4 bases from V and 10 bases from J, leaving 13 bases between. The germline gives CDR1 LNHNV, CDR2 YYDKDF (reference sequence). The CDR3 DNA follows: TGTGCCACCAGCATTGAGCGTCTTGGAGCTTTCTTT. Translated: CATSIERLGAFF.

This clonotype came up a few times. This chain links TRBV27 with TRBJ1-2; 8 nucleotides match TRBD1. From germline, CDR1 is MNHEY and CDR2 SMNVEV (reference sequence). V lost 5 bases to trimming and J lost 6 bases; unmatched junction nucleotides: 11. The CDR3 contains 15 residues. CDR3 nucleotide sequence: TGTGCCAGCAGTAACCGCCAGGGGGCGCGGCATGGCTACACCTTC. This gives the protein CASSNRQGARHGYTF.

V gene TRBV29-1 combines with J gene TRBJ1-5; D uncertain. Per germline, CDR1 SQVTM and CDR2 ANQGSEA. Trimming took off 4 bases at V and 1 base at J, with 8 bases between the two ends. The CDR3 runs 13 residues. The CDR3 bases are TGCAGCGTTGGGGGAGGGAGCAATCAGCCCCAGCATTTT. Translating it yields CSVGGGSNQPQHF. Supplemented by reference TRBV29-1 and TRBJ1-5, the full variable domain reads SAVISQKPSRDICQRGTSLTIQCQVDSQVTMMFWYRQQPGQSLTLIATANQGSEATYESGFVIDKFPISRPNLTFSTLTVSNMSPEDSSIYLCSVGGGSNQPQHFGDGTRLSIL.

V usage is TRBV5-1 and J usage is TRBJ2-1; 12 positions agree with TRBD2. The CDR3 totals 15 residues. Germline V gene sequence: CDR1 SGHRS, CDR2 YFSETQ. V gave up 4 bases and J gave up 6 bases; unmatched junction bases: 5. For the CDR3, the DNA is TGCGCCAGCAGCGACCGACTAGCGGGGGTCAATGAGCAGTTCTTC. As protein: CASSDRLAGVNEQFF.